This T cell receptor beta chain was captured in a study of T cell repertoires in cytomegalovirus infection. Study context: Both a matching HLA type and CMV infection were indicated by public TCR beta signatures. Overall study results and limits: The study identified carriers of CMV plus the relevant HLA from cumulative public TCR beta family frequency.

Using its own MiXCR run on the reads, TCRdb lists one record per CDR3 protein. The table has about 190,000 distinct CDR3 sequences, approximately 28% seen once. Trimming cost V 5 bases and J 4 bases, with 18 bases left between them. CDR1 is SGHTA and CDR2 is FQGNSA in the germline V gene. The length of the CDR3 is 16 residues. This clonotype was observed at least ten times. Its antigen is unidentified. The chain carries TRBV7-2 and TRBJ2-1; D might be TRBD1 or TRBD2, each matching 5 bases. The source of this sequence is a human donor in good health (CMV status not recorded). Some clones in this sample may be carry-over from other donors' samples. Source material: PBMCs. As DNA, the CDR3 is TGTGCCAGCAGCCCGGGGACGGGCCGGGGATACAATGAGCAGTTCTTC. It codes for CASSPGTGRGYNEQFF.